This section outlines one T cell receptor beta chain sequence together with its context. Amplification used 60 Vbeta primers and 13 Jbeta primers. Here immunoSEQ multiplex PCR was the method, and the copy in TCRdb shows in-frame clones only, minus some. The table includes approximately 70,000 clones, around 76% detected once. This entry is derived from a study of cytomegalovirus exposure and HLA in healthy donors. Looked up from germline, CDR1 is SGHRS and CDR2 is YFSETQ. V lost 4 bases to trimming and J lost 0 bases, with 13 bases between them. The CDR3 runs to 15 residues. The sample comprised PBMCs. The gene calls are TRBV5-1 and TRBJ1-1, with a weak D call TRBD1 (5 bases). This clonotype was sampled from a man between 45 and 60 years old in good health and CMV-seronegative. The CDR3 region is CASSPRAGLNTEAFF. The CDR3 nucleotides read TGCGCCAGCAGCCCTCGAGCGGGGCTGAACACTGAAGCTTTCTTT. Together with reference TRBV5-1 and TRBJ1-1, the CDR3 gives the full variable domain: KAGVTQTPRYLIKTRGQQVTLSCSPISGHRSVSWYQQTPGQGLQFLFEYFSETQRNKGNFPGRFSGRQFSNSRSEMNVSTLELGDSALYLCASSPRAGLNTEAFFGQGTRLTVV.